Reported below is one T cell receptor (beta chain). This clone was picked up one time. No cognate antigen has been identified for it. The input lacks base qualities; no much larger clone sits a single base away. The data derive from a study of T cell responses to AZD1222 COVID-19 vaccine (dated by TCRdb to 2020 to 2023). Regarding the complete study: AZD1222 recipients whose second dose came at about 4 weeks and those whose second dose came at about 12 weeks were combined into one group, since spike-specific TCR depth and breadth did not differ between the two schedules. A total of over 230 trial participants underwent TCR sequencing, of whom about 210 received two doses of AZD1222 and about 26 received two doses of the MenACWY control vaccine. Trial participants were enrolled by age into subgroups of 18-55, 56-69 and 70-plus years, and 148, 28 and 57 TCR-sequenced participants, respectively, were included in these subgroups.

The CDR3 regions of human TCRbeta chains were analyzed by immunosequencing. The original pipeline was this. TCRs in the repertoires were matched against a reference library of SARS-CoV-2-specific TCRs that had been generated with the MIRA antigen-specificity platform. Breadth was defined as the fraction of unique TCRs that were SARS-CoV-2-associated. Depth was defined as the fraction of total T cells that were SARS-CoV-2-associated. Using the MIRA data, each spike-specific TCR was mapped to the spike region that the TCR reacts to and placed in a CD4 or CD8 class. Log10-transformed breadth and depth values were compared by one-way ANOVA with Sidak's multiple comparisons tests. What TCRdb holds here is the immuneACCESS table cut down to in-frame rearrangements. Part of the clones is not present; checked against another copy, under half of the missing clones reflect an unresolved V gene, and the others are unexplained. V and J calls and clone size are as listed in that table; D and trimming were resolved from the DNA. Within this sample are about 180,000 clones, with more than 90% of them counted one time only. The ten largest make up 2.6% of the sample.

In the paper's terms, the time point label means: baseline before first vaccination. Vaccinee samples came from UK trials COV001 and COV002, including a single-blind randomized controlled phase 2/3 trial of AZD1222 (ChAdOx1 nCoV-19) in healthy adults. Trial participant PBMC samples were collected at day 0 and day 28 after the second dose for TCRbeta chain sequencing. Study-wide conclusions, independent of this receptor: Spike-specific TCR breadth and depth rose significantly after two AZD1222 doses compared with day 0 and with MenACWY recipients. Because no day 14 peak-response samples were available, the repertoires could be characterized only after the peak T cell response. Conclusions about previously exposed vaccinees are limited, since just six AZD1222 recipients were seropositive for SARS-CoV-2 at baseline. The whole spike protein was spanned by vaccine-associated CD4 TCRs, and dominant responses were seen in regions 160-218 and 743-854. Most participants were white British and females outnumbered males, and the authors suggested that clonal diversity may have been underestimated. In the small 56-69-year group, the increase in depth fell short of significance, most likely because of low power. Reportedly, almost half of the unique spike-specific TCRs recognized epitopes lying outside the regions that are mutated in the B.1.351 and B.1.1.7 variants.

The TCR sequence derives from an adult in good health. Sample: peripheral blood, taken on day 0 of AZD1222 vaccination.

Read as DNA, the sequence is TGCGCCAGCAGTGAGTCGGGGGCCACGAATCAGCCCCAGCATTTT. This translates into CASSESGATNQPQHF. The rearranged segments are TRBV10-2 and TRBJ1-5; the D region possibly corresponds to TRBD1 (6 bases align). Looking up the germline V gene yields CDR1 WSHSY and CDR2 SAAADI. CDR3 length: 15 amino acids, cysteine to phenylalanine. Of the read, only the CDR3 DNA is kept; its 45 bases are in frame from base 1. The junction carries 10 bases between V and J, which are trimmed by 0 bases and 4 bases respectively.